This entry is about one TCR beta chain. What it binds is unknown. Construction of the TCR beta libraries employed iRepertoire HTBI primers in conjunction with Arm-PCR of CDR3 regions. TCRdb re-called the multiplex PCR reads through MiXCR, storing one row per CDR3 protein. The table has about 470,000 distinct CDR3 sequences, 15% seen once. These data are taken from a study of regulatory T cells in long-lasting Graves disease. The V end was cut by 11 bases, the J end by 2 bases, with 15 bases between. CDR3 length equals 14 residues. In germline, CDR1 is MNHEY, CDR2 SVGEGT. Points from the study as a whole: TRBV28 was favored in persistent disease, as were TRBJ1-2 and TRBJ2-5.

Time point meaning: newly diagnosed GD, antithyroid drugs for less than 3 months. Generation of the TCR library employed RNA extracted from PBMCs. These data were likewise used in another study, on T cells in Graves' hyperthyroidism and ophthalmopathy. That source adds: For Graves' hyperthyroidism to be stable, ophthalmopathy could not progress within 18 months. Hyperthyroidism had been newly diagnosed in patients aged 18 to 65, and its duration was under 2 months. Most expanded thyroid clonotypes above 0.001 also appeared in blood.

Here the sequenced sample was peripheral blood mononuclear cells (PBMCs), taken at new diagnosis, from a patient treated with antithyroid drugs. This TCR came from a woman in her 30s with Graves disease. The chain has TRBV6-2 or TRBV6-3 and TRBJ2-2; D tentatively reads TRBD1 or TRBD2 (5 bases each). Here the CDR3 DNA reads TGTGCCTCCGCCTGGGACCCTAACACCGGGGAGCTGTTTTTT. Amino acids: CASAWDPNTGELFF.